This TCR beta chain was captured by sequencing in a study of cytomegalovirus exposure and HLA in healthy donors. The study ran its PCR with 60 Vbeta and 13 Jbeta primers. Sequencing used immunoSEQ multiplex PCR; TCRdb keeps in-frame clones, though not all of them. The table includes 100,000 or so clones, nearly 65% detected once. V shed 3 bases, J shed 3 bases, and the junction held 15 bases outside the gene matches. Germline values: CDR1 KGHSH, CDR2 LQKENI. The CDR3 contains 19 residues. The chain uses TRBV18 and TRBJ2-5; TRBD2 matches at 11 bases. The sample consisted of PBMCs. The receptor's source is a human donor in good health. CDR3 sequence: CASSPDSGRAGLFKETQYF. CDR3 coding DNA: TGTGCCAGCTCACCGGATAGCGGGAGGGCCGGGTTGTTCAAAGAGACCCAGTACTTC.